This T cell receptor (beta chain) was obtained from a study of identical twins. This clonotype was observed many times. Each CDR3 protein is one row after TCRdb ran MiXCR on the 5' RACE reads. The sample holds fewer than 550,000 distinct CDR3 sequences; around 15% are singletons and the top ten take around 0.4%. Germline V gives CDR1 LNHDA, CDR2 SQIVND (reference sequence). Trimming pared 7 bases from V and 1 base from J, leaving 17 bases between. The CDR3 runs to 16 residues. These data are also associated with another study on yellow fever vaccine responses in identical twins.

Source material: CD4+ T cells sorted from blood. The V call is TRBV19, the J call TRBJ2-1; D is possibly TRBD2 (6 bases). This TCR came from a woman between 18 and 29 years old in good health. The CDR3 nucleotides are TGTGCCAGTACTCCCGGGACTCCATATTCCTACAATGAGCAGTTCTTC. Its protein product is CASTPGTPYSYNEQFF.